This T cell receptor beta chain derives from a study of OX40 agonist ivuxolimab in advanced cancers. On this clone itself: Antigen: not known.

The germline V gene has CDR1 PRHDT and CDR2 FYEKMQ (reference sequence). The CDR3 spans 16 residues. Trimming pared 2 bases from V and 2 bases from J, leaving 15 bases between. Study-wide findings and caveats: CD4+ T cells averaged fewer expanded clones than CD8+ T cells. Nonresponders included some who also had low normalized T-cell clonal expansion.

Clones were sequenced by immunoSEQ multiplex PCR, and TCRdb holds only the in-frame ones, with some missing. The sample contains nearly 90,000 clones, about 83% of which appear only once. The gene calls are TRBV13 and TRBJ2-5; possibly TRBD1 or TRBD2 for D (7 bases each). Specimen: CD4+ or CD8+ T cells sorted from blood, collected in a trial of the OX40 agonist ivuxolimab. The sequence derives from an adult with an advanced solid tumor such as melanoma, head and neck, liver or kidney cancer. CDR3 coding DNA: TGTGCCAGCAGCTTAAACAGGGGAGGGAAGCAAGAGACCCAGTACTTC. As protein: CASSLNRGGKQETQYF.